What follows is one T cell receptor beta chain and its context. The data are from a study of blood T cell repertoires in COVID-19. As originally analysed: From reference gene primer amplification, estimates of nucleated cell counts were derived. Some clones are missing from TCRdb's copy, which holds only in-frame ones; the method was immunoSEQ multiplex PCR. The V and J calls and clone size were taken over from that table, and D and trimming were inferred from the DNA. The data contain a few hundred thousand clones, about 88% of them singletons. The sequence came from a man aged 18 to 30 with active or convalescent COVID-19. The sample was peripheral blood.

CDR3 sequence: CASSLGAATKSDTQYF. Written as DNA, the CDR3 is TGTGCCAGCAGCTTGGGTGCGGCCACGAAATCTGATACGCAGTATTTT. J is TRBJ2-3 and V is TRBV5-6; D not certain. Germline CDR1 SGHDT, CDR2 YYEEEE. V lost 0 bases and J 6 bases, leaving 17 bases between the germline ends. The CDR3 consists of 16 residues.